A selection of T cell receptor beta chains follows, all from one sample in a study of cytomegalovirus exposure and HLA in healthy donors. The method was immunoSEQ multiplex PCR; TCRdb's version includes in-frame clones alone and lacks a portion of them. The record lists some 76,000 clones, of which the ten most abundant hold roughly 2.4%. Material for sequencing was PBMCs. The source is a female donor in good health and CMV-seropositive. Both conserved end residues are part of each CDR3. Each record gives: D gene, J gene, V gene, CDR3 DNA, CDR3 protein. A D gene is named only where the DNA matches it firmly.

D gene: TRBD2
J gene: TRBJ2-3
V gene: TRBV18
CDR3 DNA: TGTGCCAGCTCACCACCGGCGGGAGGTAACACAGATACGCAGTATTTT
CDR3 protein: CASSPPAGGNTDTQYF

D gene: -
J gene: TRBJ1-4
V gene: TRBV6-5
CDR3 DNA: TGTGCCACCCCAGATGGGCCGTACAGGGAAAAACTGTTTTTT
CDR3 protein: CATPDGPYREKLFF

D gene: -
J gene: TRBJ1-1
V gene: TRBV5-6
CDR3 DNA: TGTGCCAGCATCTCGGCAGGCCATGGGTCTGAAGCTTTCTTT
CDR3 protein: CASISAGHGSEAFF

D gene: -
J gene: TRBJ1-2
V gene: TRBV7-8
CDR3 DNA: TGTGCCAGCAGCTTAGAGGGGCATCGCGATGGCTACACCTTC
CDR3 protein: CASSLEGHRDGYTF

D gene: -
J gene: TRBJ2-1
V gene: TRBV19
CDR3 DNA: TGTGCCAGTAGGAGGACAGTTGGCAATGAGCAGTTCTTC
CDR3 protein: CASRRTVGNEQFF

D gene: TRBD1
J gene: TRBJ2-7
V gene: TRBV11-2
CDR3 DNA: TGTGCCAGCAGCTCAGGGACAGGCAGCGCCTACGAGCAGTACTTC
CDR3 protein: CASSSGTGSAYEQYF

D gene: TRBD2
J gene: TRBJ2-1
V gene: TRBV29-1
CDR3 DNA: TGCAGCGTCTCCGGGACTAGCGGGAGTAGTGGTGTACATGAGCAGTTCTTC
CDR3 protein: CSVSGTSGSSGVHEQFF

D gene: -
J gene: TRBJ1-5
V gene: TRBV6-5
CDR3 DNA: TGTGCCAGCAGCCCAGGACTGCTGAAGCCCCAGCATTTT
CDR3 protein: CASSPGLLKPQHF

D gene: -
J gene: TRBJ1-4
V gene: TRBV18
CDR3 DNA: TGTGCCAGCTCACCAACAGGACAAGGCTTTGCAACTAATGAAAAACTGTTTTTT
CDR3 protein: CASSPTGQGFATNEKLFF

D gene: TRBD2
J gene: TRBJ2-3
V gene: TRBV5-1
CDR3 DNA: TGCGCCAGCAGCGATCGCCCCGGCGGGGGGGGAGATACGCAGTATTTT
CDR3 protein: CASSDRPGGGGDTQYF

D gene: -
J gene: TRBJ2-5
V gene: TRBV6-5
CDR3 DNA: TGTGCCAGCAGTTACTCGGGCAGACAAGAGACCCAGTACTTC
CDR3 protein: CASSYSGRQETQYF

D gene: TRBD1
J gene: TRBJ2-2
V gene: TRBV7-3
CDR3 DNA: TGTGCCAGCAGCTTAAGCCCCGACAGGGGAACCGGGGAGCTGTTTTTT
CDR3 protein: CASSLSPDRGTGELFF

D gene: -
J gene: TRBJ2-7
V gene: TRBV7-9
CDR3 DNA: TGTGCCAGCAGCTTAGTGGCAGGAGGGCCCTACGAGCAGTACTTC
CDR3 protein: CASSLVAGGPYEQYF

D gene: -
J gene: TRBJ2-7
V gene: TRBV10-3
CDR3 DNA: TGTGCCATCAGTGGGGACTTCTACGAGCAGTACTTC
CDR3 protein: CAISGDFYEQYF

D gene: -
J gene: TRBJ1-1
V gene: TRBV11-2
CDR3 DNA: TGTGCCAGCAGCTTAGATGGACAACGAAACACTGAAGCTTTCTTT
CDR3 protein: CASSLDGQRNTEAFF

D gene: -
J gene: TRBJ1-1
V gene: TRBV7-9
CDR3 DNA: TGTGCCAGCAGCTCAGGGGCCAACACTGAAGCTTTCTTT
CDR3 protein: CASSSGANTEAFF

D gene: -
J gene: TRBJ1-1
V gene: TRBV6-1
CDR3 DNA: TGTGCCAGCAGTGAATTTGCTGGAGGAGTGAACACTGAAGCTTTCTTT
CDR3 protein: CASSEFAGGVNTEAFF

D gene: TRBD1
J gene: TRBJ2-1
V gene: TRBV30
CDR3 DNA: TGTGCCTGGAGCCCCTGGACAGGGAGGAATGACAATGAGCAGTTCTTC
CDR3 protein: CAWSPWTGRNDNEQFF

D gene: TRBD1
J gene: TRBJ1-2
V gene: TRBV7-2
CDR3 DNA: TGTGCCAGCAGCTTAAGCGGACAGGGGACGGATGGCTACACCTTC
CDR3 protein: CASSLSGQGTDGYTF

D gene: -
J gene: TRBJ2-1
V gene: TRBV7-9
CDR3 DNA: TGTGCCAGCAGATTACTATTAGGCAGGGGGGAAGAGCAGTTCTTC
CDR3 protein: CASRLLLGRGEEQFF

D gene: TRBD1
J gene: TRBJ1-1
V gene: TRBV7-6
CDR3 DNA: TGTGCCAGCAGCTCGACAGGGGGCTGGAACACTGAAGCTTTCTTT
CDR3 protein: CASSSTGGWNTEAFF

D gene: -
J gene: TRBJ1-1
V gene: TRBV19
CDR3 DNA: TGTGCCAGCCGAGGAGGGGCCGCGGCCAACACTGAAGCTTTCTTT
CDR3 protein: CASRGGAAANTEAFF

D gene: -
J gene: TRBJ1-2
V gene: TRBV19
CDR3 DNA: TGTGCCAGTAGGGAACACAGCACTAACTATGGCTACACCTTC
CDR3 protein: CASREHSTNYGYTF

D gene: TRBD1
J gene: TRBJ1-1
V gene: TRBV19
CDR3 DNA: TGTGCCAGTAGTATACAGGGGGAGAATGAAGCTTTCTTT
CDR3 protein: CASSIQGENEAFF

D gene: TRBD2
J gene: TRBJ2-5
V gene: TRBV27
CDR3 DNA: TGTGCCAGCAGTCGACTAGCGGGGGGACAAGAGACCCAGTACTTC
CDR3 protein: CASSRLAGGQETQYF

D gene: -
J gene: TRBJ1-1
V gene: TRBV28
CDR3 DNA: TGTGCCAGCACCATCCCAGGGCCCACACGGAAAGCTTTCTTT
CDR3 protein: CASTIPGPTRKAFF

D gene: -
J gene: TRBJ1-3
V gene: TRBV6-5
CDR3 DNA: TGTGCCAGCAGTTACTCGGGGGCAGGTTTGGAAAACACCATATATTTT
CDR3 protein: CASSYSGAGLENTIYF

D gene: -
J gene: TRBJ1-2
V gene: TRBV7-8
CDR3 DNA: TGTGCCAGCAGCCAAACCTTGAAACTCACCTGGTATGGCTACACCTTC
CDR3 protein: CASSQTLKLTWYGYTF

D gene: -
J gene: TRBJ2-2
V gene: TRBV7-2
CDR3 DNA: TGTGCCAGCAGCTCACACGGGACTCCTCCCTCCGGGGAGCTGTTTTTT
CDR3 protein: CASSSHGTPPSGELFF

D gene: -
J gene: TRBJ2-3
V gene: TRBV7-4
CDR3 DNA: TGTGCCAGCAGCTTAGCCCTAAACAGGGAAAGGACAGATACGCAGTATTTT
CDR3 protein: CASSLALNRERTDTQYF

D gene: -
J gene: TRBJ2-7
V gene: TRBV11-2
CDR3 DNA: TGTGCCAGCAGCTTAGGCAGGCTCGAGCAGTACTTC
CDR3 protein: CASSLGRLEQYF

D gene: -
J gene: TRBJ2-7
V gene: TRBV18
CDR3 DNA: TGTGCCAGCTCACCGGCAGGGAAGCCTTACGAGCAGTACTTC
CDR3 protein: CASSPAGKPYEQYF

D gene: -
J gene: TRBJ1-1
V gene: TRBV27
CDR3 DNA: TGTGCCAGCAGTCCGCTCGACAGCGGGAGCACTGAAGCTTTCTTT
CDR3 protein: CASSPLDSGSTEAFF

D gene: -
J gene: TRBJ1-3
V gene: TRBV10-3
CDR3 DNA: TGTGCCATCAGTCCGCGGGGTACAGGAAGCTCTGGAAACACCATATATTTT
CDR3 protein: CAISPRGTGSSGNTIYF

D gene: -
J gene: TRBJ1-5
V gene: TRBV6-5
CDR3 DNA: TGTGCCAGCAGTTACTCGACAGGTGGCAATCAGCCCCAGCATTTT
CDR3 protein: CASSYSTGGNQPQHF

D gene: -
J gene: TRBJ1-2
V gene: TRBV30
CDR3 DNA: TGTGCCTGGAGAGGGGGGGGATTTGGCTACACCTTC
CDR3 protein: CAWRGGGFGYTF

D gene: -
J gene: TRBJ1-2
V gene: TRBV6-1
CDR3 DNA: TGTGCCAGCAGCGGCGTTGGAGGCTATGGCTACACCTTC
CDR3 protein: CASSGVGGYGYTF

D gene: -
J gene: TRBJ2-2
V gene: TRBV6-5
CDR3 DNA: TGTGCCAGCAGCCGAGCCACAGAGACCGGGGAGCTGTTTTTT
CDR3 protein: CASSRATETGELFF

D gene: TRBD1
J gene: TRBJ1-5
V gene: TRBV18
CDR3 DNA: TGTGCCAGCTCACCAGGACAGGGGGACCATCAGCCCCAGCATTTT
CDR3 protein: CASSPGQGDHQPQHF

D gene: TRBD1
J gene: TRBJ1-1
V gene: TRBV29-1
CDR3 DNA: TGCAGCGTCGGAATAGGGACAGGGAGGAACACTGAAGCTTTCTTT
CDR3 protein: CSVGIGTGRNTEAFF